This T cell receptor (beta chain) was sequenced during a study of T-cell reconstitution after alpha-beta-depleted transplantation in children listed by TCRdb under 2016. Regarding the study in general: The study quantitatively tracked T-cell immune reconstitution after TCRalphabeta/CD19-depleted allogeneic hematopoietic cell transplantation in children using TCR repertoire profiling. Beyond this particular receptor, the publication reports: The apparently early alphabetaT-cell count recovery about two months after transplant was reportedly dependent on only several hundred rapidly expanded clones derived from non-depleted graft cells. In some patients, the high TCRbeta diversity seen at day 60 was put down to recipient T cells and intrathymic progenitors that had survived conditioning. The frequencies of hyperexpanded clones fell over the following months, and after one year, T-cell counts and TCRbeta diversity were mostly attributed to newly produced T cells.

Libraries came from PCR. TCRdb names Illumina HiSeq 2500 as the instrument used. To normalize quantification of the TCRbeta repertoire, the TCR libraries were built with molecular barcoding that relied on unique molecular identifiers. TCRdb cleaned the public reads at Q25 with fastp, built clones with MiXCR and kept in-frame beta chains. Duplicate CDR3 protein sequences are folded into a single record with the most common DNA and genes. Within this sample are roughly 30,000 distinct CDR3 sequences, with about 7% of them counted one time only. The top ten hold 25% to 35% of the sample. This specimen's time point label, per the study, means: day 60 (about 2 months) after transplantation. The sample's treatment or condition label is to be understood as: allogeneic hematopoietic cell transplantation with graft depleted of TCRalphabeta T cells and CD19 B cells. The children who served as transplant recipients had been given grafts of TCRalphabeta/CD19-depleted allogeneic hematopoietic cells.

Per the germline V gene, KGHDR is the CDR1 and SFDVKD is the CDR2. There are 15 amino acids in the CDR3, from cysteine to phenylalanine inclusive. Only CDR3 DNA remains: 45 bases, in frame from the first base. V ends up 5 bases short and J 8 bases short, with an unmatched junction base count of 5. This clonotype was seen repeatedly, ten times or more. Its antigen is still unknown. No base-level quality is on record; no much larger clone is a single base apart. The starting material was peripheral blood, obtained 60 days after TCRalphabeta/CD19-depleted stem cell transplant. This receptor was taken from a child younger than two who had a stem cell transplant for acute myeloid leukemia, so the T cells may come from the graft donor. The chain joins TRBV24-1 to TRBJ2-1; TRBD2 matches 13 bases in the middle. The CDR3 region: CATSARTSGSDEQFF. The DNA reads as follows: TGTGCCACCAGTGCTAGGACTAGCGGGAGTGATGAGCAGTTCTTC.